The 27 T cell receptor beta chains below all came from one sample that was sequenced in a study of blood T cell repertoires in COVID-19. Using immunoSEQ multiplex PCR, the repertoire was profiled, and TCRdb retains in-frame clones only, with some absent. The top ten clones hold about 9.3% of a sample with about 29,000 clones, 84% of them seen once. The sample comprised peripheral blood. These receptors were taken from an elderly man with active COVID-19.

The chain employs TRBV6-5 and TRBJ2-7; 8 bases map to TRBD1. CDR1 MNHEY and CDR2 SVGAGI come from the germline V gene. Losses at the gene ends were 4 bases for V and 12 bases for J; bases not matched to a gene: 5. This CDR3 spans 11 amino acids. The CDR3 loop reads CASSSGQGTYF. The CDR3 DNA reads as TGTGCCAGCAGTTCTGGACAGGGTACGTACTTC.

The V gene is TRBV6-6, the J gene TRBJ2-7; D is possibly TRBD1 (6 bases). V was trimmed by 6 bases and J by 2 bases, leaving 11 bases between them. Germline assignment: CDR1 MNHNY and CDR2 SVGAGI (reference sequence). CDR3 length equals 13 residues. CDR3 DNA sequence: TGTGCCAGCAGCCGGACAGAGGCCTACGAGCAGTACTTC. The encoded protein is CASSRTEAYEQYF.

The CDR3 sequence: CASSQVENSPLHF. The CDR3 bases are TGCGCCAGCAGCCAAGTAGAGAATTCACCCCTCCACTTT. The chain has TRBV4-1 and TRBJ1-6; D unresolved. The germline CDR1 and CDR2 sequences are MGHRA and YSYEKL. V was cut by 1 base and J by 7 bases, with 5 bases left in between. This CDR3 region has 13 residues.

The V gene is TRBV6-6, the J gene TRBJ2-2; the D gene is possibly TRBD1 (5 bases). The germline CDR1 and CDR2 sequences are MNHNY and SVGAGI (reference sequence). CDR3 size: 15 residues. V shed 2 bases and J shed 1 base, with 8 bases lying between them. The chain's CDR3 is CASSYARVNTGELFF. The CDR3 DNA sequence: TGTGCCAGCAGTTACGCCAGGGTGAACACCGGGGAGCTGTTTTTT.

This clone appeared once. The J gene is TRBJ2-1, the V gene TRBV7-9, with D tentatively TRBD2 (5 bases). V shed 1 base and J shed 8 bases, with 15 bases lying between them. CDR1 and CDR2 (germline): SEHNR, FQNEAQ (reference sequence). The CDR3 has 15 amino acids. CDR3 sequence: CASSLGEIASDEQFF. DNA for the CDR3: TGTGCCAGCAGCTTAGGTGAGATAGCGTCTGATGAGCAGTTCTTC.

V usage is TRBV11-2 and J usage is TRBJ1-1; D call uncertain. Germline CDR1 SGHAT, CDR2 FQNNGV. The ends were cut back, 1 base at V and 8 bases at J, with 11 bases in the middle. This CDR3 comprises 13 residues. CDR3 residues: CASSLARIGEAFF. The CDR3 nucleotides read TGTGCCAGCAGCTTAGCCCGAATCGGGGAAGCTTTCTTT.

This clone was recorded once. The chain joins TRBV4-1 to TRBJ1-2; D is perhaps TRBD1 (6 bases). This CDR3 region has 16 residues. V was shortened by 1 base and J by 8 bases, with 20 bases between the two germline ends. Germline CDR1 is MGHRA and CDR2 is YSYEKL. The CDR3 DNA reads TGCGCCAGCAGCCAAGTTCCCTTCAGGGGCGCCGTAGGCTACACCTTC. This gives the protein CASSQVPFRGAVGYTF.

The CDR3 here is CASSFSGWETQYF. CDR3 DNA sequence: TGTGCCAGCAGCTTTAGCGGGTGGGAGACCCAGTACTTC. The V gene is TRBV2, the J gene TRBJ2-5; 7 bases match TRBD2. Trimming took 6 bases from V and 5 from J; bases not matched to a gene: 6. CDR1 is SNHLY, CDR2 FYNNEI, per germline. CDR3 length equals 13 residues.

The chain links TRBV9 to TRBJ1-2, with 7 bases fitting TRBD1. CDR1 and CDR2 (germline): SGDLS, YYNGEE. The CDR3 runs to 14 residues. Unmatched junction bases numbered 11, after V lost 4 bases and J lost 8 bases. For the CDR3, the DNA is TGTGCCAGCAGCCCCGACAGGGAAGTCGGCGGCTACACCTTC. Translation: CASSPDREVGGYTF.

This sequence joins TRBV6-4 and TRBJ2-3; D is perhaps TRBD2 (5 bases). This CDR3 has 13 residues. The V end was cut by 5 bases, the J end by 3 bases, with 9 bases between. CDR1 and CDR2 from the germline V gene are MRHNA and SNTAGT. CDR3 amino acids: CASSRTVTDTQYF. CDR3 DNA sequence: TGTGCCAGCAGTAGGACTGTTACAGATACGCAGTATTTT.

V and J are TRBV7-2 and TRBJ1-4; D is uncertain. Germline V gene sequence: CDR1 SGHTA, CDR2 FQGNSA. The length of the CDR3 is 15 residues. V was clipped by 1 base and J by 4 bases, with 10 bases between them. CDR3 nucleotides: TGTGCCAGCAGCTTAGTTGGCGGCTTTAATGAAAAACTGTTTTTT. Translated: CASSLVGGFNEKLFF.

V is TRBV27 and J is TRBJ2-6; D is unresolved. Germline CDR1 and CDR2: MNHEY and SMNVEV (reference sequence). The CDR3 length is 18 residues. The ends were cut back, 6 bases at V and 0 bases at J, with 18 bases in the middle. The CDR3, as DNA: TGTGCCAGCAGGTACGGTTTTCAGGCCGCCTCTGGGGCCAACGTCCTGACTTTC. Its protein is CASRYGFQAASGANVLTF.

This chain joins TRBV4-1 and TRBJ2-2, with a tentative D call TRBD1 (5 bases). V lost 0 bases and J 4 bases, leaving 9 bases between the germline ends. This CDR3 contains 15 residues. Germline CDR1 MGHRA, CDR2 YSYEKL. The CDR3 DNA is TGCGCCAGCAGCCAAGAAGCAGGGTTCACCGGGGAGCTGTTTTTT. Its protein product is CASSQEAGFTGELFF.

The chain uses TRBV6-5 and TRBJ2-7, with D tentatively TRBD1 (8 bases). Between the trimmed V and J ends, which lost 1 base and 4 bases, there was a span of 14 bases. The germline V gene has CDR1 MNHEY and CDR2 SVGAGI. The CDR3 covers 15 residues. The CDR3 region has the DNA TGTGCCAGCAGTTACTACAGGGGGGGGTTTTACGAGCAGTACTTC. Its translation is CASSYYRGGFYEQYF.

The chain is built from TRBV10-1 and TRBJ1-6, with 7 bases that match TRBD1. CDR3 size: 15 residues. Germline assignment: CDR1 WNHNN and CDR2 SYGVQD (reference sequence). V lost 3 bases and J lost 8; bases outside the gene matches: 7. The DNA of the CDR3 is TGCGCCAGCAGTGAATCGACAGGGACGGATTCACCCCTCCACTTT. It specifies CASSESTGTDSPLHF.

The genes are TRBV9 and TRBJ1-2, with D perhaps matching TRBD1 (6 bases). V lost 3 bases, J lost 3 bases, and 9 bases lay in between. This CDR3 contains 13 residues. Germline V gene lookup returns CDR1 SGDLS and CDR2 YYNGEE. The CDR3 bases are TGTGCCAGCAGCGACGGACAGTACTATGGCTACACCTTC. Its translation: CASSDGQYYGYTF.

V is TRBV21-1 and J is TRBJ1-5; the DNA was not compared with TRBD1, the D call given in the table. TRBV21-1 is annotated as a pseudogene. This CDR3 spans 15 amino acids. CDR3 coding DNA: TGTGCCAGCAGCAGGGCAGGGGCGAGCAATCAGCCCCAGCATTTT. Translating it yields CASSRAGASNQPQHF.

The chain combines TRBV7-6 with TRBJ2-2; D unresolved. Germline V CDR1 and CDR2: SGHVS, FNYEAQ. CDR3 length: 16 residues. Trimming shortened V by 3 bases and J by 6 bases, and 17 bases separated the two germline ends. In DNA form, the CDR3 reads TGTGCCAGCAGCTTGAGAAACGCGGAATTGGCCGGGGAGCTGTTTTTT. This translates into CASSLRNAELAGELFF. Combining the CDR3 with reference TRBV7-6 and TRBJ2-2 gives the whole variable domain GAGVSQSPRYKVTKRGQDVALRCDPISGHVSLYWYRQALGQGPEFLTYFNYEAQQDKSGLPNDRFSAERPEGSISTLTIQRTEQRDSAMYRCASSLRNAELAGELFFGEGSRLTVL.

V and J are TRBV30 and TRBJ1-2; possibly TRBD1 for D (6 bases). V was clipped by 1 base and J by 5 bases, with 17 bases between them. Germline CDR1 reads GTSNPN; CDR2 reads SVGIG (reference sequence). This CDR3 contains 15 residues. The CDR3 bases are TGTGCCTGGAGTGCCCTGCCGGGACACCGATATGGCTACACCTTC. Its protein product is CAWSALPGHRYGYTF.

The chain uses TRBV10-3 and TRBJ2-1; perhaps TRBD1 as D (5 bases). Germline loops: CDR1 ENHRY, CDR2 SYGVKD. The CDR3 extends over 11 amino acids. V dropped 10 bases and J dropped 9 bases, with 13 bases sitting between them. CDR3 nucleotide sequence: TGTGCCACCCAGGGAATCGGTGAGCAGTTCTTC. This sequence encodes CATQGIGEQFF.

The chain couples TRBV6-5 to TRBJ1-1; D gene ambiguous. The ends were cut back, 6 bases at V and 0 bases at J, with 8 bases in the middle. The V gene's germline CDR1 is MNHEY and CDR2 SVGAGI. This CDR3 is 13 amino acids long. In DNA form, the CDR3 reads TGTGCCAGCAGACGCACGGTGAACACTGAAGCTTTCTTT. Translating it yields CASRRTVNTEAFF.

The table lists this clone with a count of one. The genes are TRBV7-9 and TRBJ1-1; the D gene is possibly TRBD1 (6 bases). Trimming shortened V by 2 bases and J by 2 bases, and 12 bases separated the two germline ends. The CDR3 spans 15 residues. Germline CDR1 and CDR2: SEHNR and FQNEAQ (reference sequence). The CDR3 coding sequence is TGTGCCAGCAGCTTATCGCGGGGGGGCAACACTGAAGCTTTCTTT. Encoded protein: CASSLSRGGNTEAFF.

This chain joins TRBV4-1 and TRBJ2-2; TRBD2 agrees at 9 bases. The germline V gene encodes CDR1 MGHRA and CDR2 YSYEKL. V was pared by 0 bases and J by 4 bases, with 12 bases of the junction left unmatched. The CDR3 has 19 amino acids. The CDR3 DNA sequence: TGCGCCAGCAGCCAAGATCAGTGGGGAGCGGGGGGCCTCACCGGGGAGCTGTTTTTT. Its translation: CASSQDQWGAGGLTGELFF.

This clone showed up just a few times. The CDR3 DNA reads TGTGCCAGCTCAGCCGGGACAGGGTTCCAATCTGGAAACACCATATATTTT. It is translated as CASSAGTGFQSGNTIYF. The V and J genes are TRBV18 and TRBJ1-3; 9 positions match TRBD1. Germline V lookup: CDR1 KGHSH, CDR2 LQKENI. The CDR3 is 17 residues long. Germline trimming cut 5 bases from V and 1 base from J; bases unmatched to any gene: 9.

V usage is TRBV29-1 and J usage is TRBJ1-2; D ambiguous. Trimming cost V 0 bases and J 8 bases, with 10 bases left between them. The CDR3 length is 12 residues. Per the germline V gene, CDR1 is SQVTM and CDR2 is ANQGSEA. CDR3 nucleotides: TGCAGCGTTGAAGACCCGGGTGCGGGCTACACCTTC. This gives the protein CSVEDPGAGYTF.

V and J are TRBV4-1 and TRBJ1-5, with D unclear. The CDR3 runs 16 residues. V lost 4 bases, J lost 0 bases, and 13 bases lay in between. Looked up from germline, CDR1 is MGHRA and CDR2 is YSYEKL. The CDR3, as DNA: TGCGCCAGCAGCCCGCGGAATAGAAATAGCAATCAGCCCCAGCATTTT. It specifies CASSPRNRNSNQPQHF.

This chain uses TRBV24-1 with TRBJ2-3; no clear D. This CDR3 is built from 13 residues. Germline values: CDR1 KGHDR, CDR2 SFDVKD. Trimming pared 4 bases from V and 8 bases from J, leaving 12 bases between. CDR3 loop: CATSDGDDFTQYF. The CDR3 DNA is TGTGCCACCAGTGACGGAGACGATTTTACGCAGTATTTT.